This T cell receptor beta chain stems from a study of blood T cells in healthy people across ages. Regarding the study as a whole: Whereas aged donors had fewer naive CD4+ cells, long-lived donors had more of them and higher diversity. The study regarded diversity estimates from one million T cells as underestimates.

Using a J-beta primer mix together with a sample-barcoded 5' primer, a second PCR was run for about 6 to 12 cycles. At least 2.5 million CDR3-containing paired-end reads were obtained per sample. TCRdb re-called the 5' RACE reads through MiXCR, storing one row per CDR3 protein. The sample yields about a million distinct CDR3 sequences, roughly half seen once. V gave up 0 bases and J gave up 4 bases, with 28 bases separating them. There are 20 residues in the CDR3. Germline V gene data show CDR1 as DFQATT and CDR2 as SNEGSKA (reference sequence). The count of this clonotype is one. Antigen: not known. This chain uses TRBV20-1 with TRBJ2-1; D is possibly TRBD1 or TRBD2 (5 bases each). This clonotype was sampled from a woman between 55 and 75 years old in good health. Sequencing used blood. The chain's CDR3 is CSARDPRLWSRGESYNEQFF. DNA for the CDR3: TGCAGTGCTAGAGACCCCCGATTATGGTCTAGGGGAGAATCTTACAATGAGCAGTTCTTC.